The clone carrying this TCR beta chain appeared many times. Its cognate antigen is unknown. These data come from a study of regulatory T cells in long-lasting Graves disease. Findings and limits, study-wide: Persistent patients shared more public clonotypes (around 3,000) than new patients (more than 900). Favored gene segments in persistent disease were TRBV28, TRBJ1-2 and TRBJ2-5.

CDR1 SQVTM and CDR2 ANQGSEA come from the germline V gene. V shed 7 bases and J 4 bases; nucleotides not matched to a gene: 5. This CDR3 region has 12 residues. Building the TCR beta libraries relied on iRepertoire HTBI primers, and CDR3 regions underwent Arm-PCR. In the original processing: Across samples, 55 to 75 TRBV and about 15 TRBJ segments were found. MiXCR was run by TCRdb on the multiplex PCR reads, yielding one entry per CDR3 protein. The V and J calls and clone size are TCRdb's, not the authors'. The sample records under 300,000 distinct CDR3 sequences, 20% to 25% being singletons. This sample's time point: newly diagnosed GD, antithyroid drugs for less than 3 months. RNA extracted from PBMCs served as the sequencing template. American Thyroid Association guidelines defined Graves' disease diagnosis.

Sequenced material: peripheral blood mononuclear cells (PBMCs), taken at new diagnosis, from a patient treated with antithyroid drugs. This receptor was obtained from a female donor with Graves disease. The chain uses TRBV29-1 and TRBJ2-5; 8 nucleotides line up with TRBD1. The CDR3 coding sequence is TGCAGCGCCTCGACAGGGGTAGAGACCCAGTACTTC. Translation: CSASTGVETQYF.